This TCR beta chain originates from a study of OX40 agonist ivuxolimab in advanced cancers. Looking at the study overall: Earlier anti-PD-1, anti-PD-L1 or anti-CTLA-4 therapy was permitted; 30% to 45% had received some.

The CDR3 has 14 amino acids. Germline values: CDR1 LNHDA, CDR2 SQIVND (reference sequence). After removal of 8 bases from V and 2 bases from J, the junction contained 7 bases not matched to a gene. Cycle 7 day 1, cycle 4 day 1, and baseline were the timepoints at which blood was sampled. Assay: immunoSEQ multiplex PCR; the TCRdb copy retains only in-frame clones and omits some. The repertoire consists of about 68,000 clones, with 85% to 90% occurring once and the leading ten covering about 0.68%. This clonotype was sampled from an adult with an advanced solid tumor such as melanoma, head and neck, liver or kidney cancer. Here the sequenced sample was CD4+ or CD8+ T cells sorted from blood, taken in a trial of the OX40 agonist ivuxolimab. The rearrangement uses TRBV19 and TRBJ2-7; 9 nucleotides align to TRBD1. CDR3 sequence (DNA): TGTGCCAGTGCACCCGGGACAGGGACCTACGAGCAGTACTTC. It encodes CASAPGTGTYEQYF.